This is a list of T cell receptor beta chains from one sample in a study of cytomegalovirus exposure and HLA in healthy donors. Produced via immunoSEQ multiplex PCR; TCRdb's table is partial and in-frame only. Altogether about 160,000 clones are present, 65% to 90% being singletons, with the ten largest covering almost 2%. The sequenced sample was PBMCs. The receptor set was obtained from a woman under 30 in good health and CMV-seronegative. The CDR3 runs from the conserved cysteine through the conserved F or W. D genes are given only for firm matches. Clone size is given for some rows only: seen once, a few or many times, or a class if the clone is expanded.

few	TRBV11-2	TRBJ1-2	.	TGTGCCAGCAGCTTAGTAGAGAATTGGAACTATGGCTACACCTTC	CASSLVENWNYGYTF
.	TRBV7-3	TRBJ2-3	.	TGTGCCAGCAGCTTCGGGGATACGCAGTATTTT	CASSFGDTQYF
.	TRBV28	TRBJ1-4	.	TGTGCCAGCAGTTTATCCCCCCGCGAGGATGAAAAACTGTTTTTT	CASSLSPREDEKLFF
.	TRBV27	TRBJ2-7	TRBD2	TGTGCCAGCAGTTCGGGGGGGGCGCGTCACGAGCAGTACTTC	CASSSGGARHEQYF
.	TRBV4-1	TRBJ2-2	TRBD1	TGCGCCAGCAGCCTGGGACAGTCTCCTCAGACCGGGGAGCTGTTTTTT	CASSLGQSPQTGELFF
.	TRBV6-1	TRBJ1-5	TRBD1	TGTGCCAGCAGTGAAGGCACAGGGGGTAGCAATCAGCCCCAGCATTTT	CASSEGTGGSNQPQHF
.	TRBV5-1	TRBJ2-3	TRBD1	TGCGCCAGCAGCTCGGGACAGGCCGAGGATACGCAGTATTTT	CASSSGQAEDTQYF
.	TRBV5-1	TRBJ1-1	TRBD1	TGCGCCAGCAGCGGTCCAGGGGGCGGTGGCACTGAAGCTTTCTTT	CASSGPGGGGTEAFF
.	TRBV5-6	TRBJ2-1	.	TGTGCCAGCAGCTTGGGCAGTGACAATGAGCAGTTCTTC	CASSLGSDNEQFF
.	TRBV5-1	TRBJ2-1	TRBD2	TGCGCCAGCGGCGCATGGGGGGCGGCCGGGAGGGATGAGCAGTTCTTC	CASGAWGAAGRDEQFF